This T cell receptor (beta chain) was obtained from a study of shared clonotypes between healthy human individuals. Trimming removed 8 bases from V and 1 base from J, with 8 bases in between. Germline V gene lookup returns CDR1 MDHEN and CDR2 SYDVKM. The CDR3 runs 13 residues. Naive CD45RA+ and memory CD45RA-negative subsets were split from CD4+ cells. Profiled with immunoSEQ multiplex PCR; TCRdb holds only in-frame clones, not every one. Of more than 1 million clones listed, more than 75% are singletons. The chain is built from TRBV28 and TRBJ2-2; the D is unclear. The sequence was obtained from a man between 18 and 35 years old in good health. Some clones in this sample may be carry-over from other donors' samples. Material for sequencing was memory CD4+ T cells from PBMCs. Indicated subset: CD45RA-negative fraction. The CDR3 nucleotides read TGTGCCAGCGGCACATTGAACACCGGGGAGCTGTTTTTT. It specifies CASGTLNTGELFF.